The entry that follows covers one T cell receptor beta chain sequence. Participant reports of clinical history set cohort assignment. The data were taken from a study of blood T cell repertoires in COVID-19. On the study more broadly: Spain, Italy and the United States supplied samples that represented acute and convalescent COVID-19. T cells, B-cell-depleted T cells, or PBMCs provided the cDNA or gDNA that served as material.

Per the authors' pipeline: Estimation of nucleated cell counts relied on the amplification of reference gene primers. Libraries were prepared by immunoSEQ multiplex PCR; TCRdb keeps only in-frame clonotypes and omits some of them. The V and J calls and the clone size are those of that table, but D and trimming were determined from the DNA. The sample holds approximately 390,000 clones; 88% are singletons and the top ten take 2% to 2.5%. The junction had 5 bases not matched to a gene; V was cut back by 7 bases and J by 5 bases. The CDR3 loop spans 12 amino acids. Germline V CDR1 and CDR2: GTSNPN, SVGIG (reference sequence).

The source of this sequence is a woman aged 40 to 50 with acute COVID-19. The rearrangement links TRBV30 to TRBJ2-5, with 9 bases lining up with TRBD1. The source material was PBMCs or T cells enriched from blood (not recorded which). The CDR3 loop is CALTGGGETQYF. Here the CDR3 DNA reads TGTGCCTTGACAGGGGGAGGGGAGACCCAGTACTTC.